Presented here are 30 T cell receptor beta chains from one specimen sequenced in a study of T cell repertoires in cytomegalovirus infection. TCRdb processed the reads anew with MiXCR; each CDR3 protein has one entry. This table holds approximately 500,000 distinct CDR3 sequences, around 11% found once. The sequenced sample consisted of PBMCs. The receptors derive from a human donor in good health (CMV status not recorded). Some clones in this sample may be carry-over from other donors' samples.

The genes are TRBV19 and TRBJ2-7; TRBD1 matches at 9 bases. Germline V gene data show CDR1 as LNHDA and CDR2 as SQIVND (reference sequence). The CDR3 has 14 amino acids. V trimming: 6 bases; J trimming: 5 bases; junction bases outside the gene matches: 8. The CDR3 DNA reads TGTGCCAGTAGGAACGGACAGGGGTTCAACGAGCAGTACTTC. Its translation is CASRNGQGFNEQYF.

This clonotype appeared many times. The chain is built from TRBV7-2 and TRBJ2-1, with D possibly called TRBD1 or TRBD2 (7 bases each). This CDR3 has 15 amino acids. Looked up from germline, CDR1 is SGHTA and CDR2 is FQGNSA. The V end was cut by 5 bases, the J end by 2 bases, with 13 bases between. Here the CDR3 DNA reads TGTGCCAGCAGCCGCAGGGGGGGAACCTACAATGAGCAGTTCTTC. Residues: CASSRRGGTYNEQFF.

This clonotype was detected many times. The chain uses TRBV7-9 and TRBJ1-5; D is unresolved. Trimming stripped 1 base from V and 5 bases from J, with 12 bases between. Germline loops: CDR1 SEHNR, CDR2 FQNEAQ (reference sequence). This CDR3 is built from 15 residues. CDR3 sequence (DNA): TGTGCCAGCAGCTTAGGCACTGGCGCCGATCAGCCCCAGCATTTT. Encoded protein: CASSLGTGADQPQHF.

This clonotype was seen ten or more times. The genes are TRBV2 and TRBJ2-3, with no clear D. This CDR3 is built from 14 residues. The V end was cut by 4 bases, the J end by 0 bases, with 8 bases between. Germline CDR1 SNHLY, CDR2 FYNNEI. CDR3 nucleotide sequence: TGTGCCAGCAGTGTGATAGCTAGCACAGATACGCAGTATTTT. As protein: CASSVIASTDTQYF.

This clonotype appeared a few times. This chain uses TRBV20-1 with TRBJ1-1, with 7 bases identical to TRBD1. This CDR3 region has 14 residues. Germline CDR1 is DFQATT and CDR2 is SNEGSKA (reference sequence). V lost 6 bases to trimming and J lost 7 bases; unmatched junction nucleotides: 14. CDR3 in DNA: TGCAGTGCCAGGGACAGCCAGGATGGTATTGAAGCTTTCTTT. This encodes CSARDSQDGIEAFF.

This clonotype was detected ten times or more. The rearrangement links TRBV7-2 to TRBJ2-2; D could derive from TRBD1 or TRBD2 (5 bases each). The CDR3 covers 16 residues. Trimming left V 6 bases short and J 5 bases short, with 19 bases between. Per the germline V gene, CDR1 is SGHTA and CDR2 is FQGNSA. CDR3 bases: TGTGCCAGCAGACGTAGCCGAGGGGATGGGACCGGGGAGCTGTTTTTT. Its translation: CASRRSRGDGTGELFF. The full variable domain, with the rest looked up from reference TRBV7-2 and TRBJ2-2, is GAGVSQSPSNKVTEKGKDVELRCDPISGHTALYWYRQSLGQGLEFLIYFQGNSAPDKSGLPSDRFSAERTGGSVSTLTIQRTQQEDSAVYLCASRRSRGDGTGELFFGEGSRLTVL.

This clonotype was seen ten or more times. The chain has TRBV7-8 and TRBJ2-1; 10 bases align to TRBD2. Losses at the gene ends were 7 bases for V and 7 bases for J; bases not matched to a gene: 10. Germline V gives CDR1 SGHVS, CDR2 FQNEAQ. The CDR3 spans 15 residues. The CDR3 sequence: CASILGAGGQNEQFF. CDR3 sequence (DNA): TGTGCCAGCATCCTGGGAGCGGGGGGGCAAAATGAGCAGTTCTTC.

The rearrangement links TRBV10-3 to TRBJ2-3; 7 bases are shared with TRBD2. The germline CDR1 and CDR2 sequences are ENHRY and SYGVKD. This CDR3 comprises 12 residues. CDR3 bases: TGTGCTAAGACTAGCCACACAGATACGCAGTATTTT. It specifies CAKTSHTDTQYF.

The V and J genes are TRBV5-1 and TRBJ1-5; no definite D call. Looked up from germline, CDR1 is SGHRS and CDR2 is YFSETQ. The germline V and J ends were trimmed by 4 bases and 7 bases, with 12 bases remaining between them. The CDR3 has 13 amino acids. The DNA of the CDR3 is TGCGCCAGCAGCCTAATAATGGGGCAGCCCCAGCATTTT. Translated: CASSLIMGQPQHF.

This clonotype has only a few counts. The rearrangement uses TRBV27 and TRBJ2-1, with 10 bases fitting TRBD2. CDR1 is MNHEY, CDR2 SMNVEV, per germline (reference sequence). Germline trimming cut 0 bases from V and 13 bases from J; bases unmatched to any gene: 3. This CDR3 has 13 residues. This CDR3 is CASSLSLAGGQFF. Here the CDR3 DNA reads TGTGCCAGCAGTTTATCGTTAGCGGGAGGCCAGTTCTTC.

In this sample, this clonotype turned up a few times. V is TRBV6-6 and J is TRBJ2-5, with TRBD1 matching 9 bases. J was trimmed by 4 bases and V by 0 bases; bases with no gene match: 9. This CDR3 has 17 amino acids. Germline V gene sequence: CDR1 MNHNY, CDR2 SVGAGI (reference sequence). The CDR3: CASSYSIRTGEGETQYF. The CDR3 bases are TGTGCCAGCAGTTACTCGATCCGGACAGGGGAGGGAGAGACCCAGTACTTC.

This clonotype has just a few counts. CDR3: CASSLDRSPYEQYF. The CDR3 nucleotides are TGTGCCAGCAGTTTAGACAGGTCCCCCTACGAGCAGTACTTC. The chain combines TRBV28 with TRBJ2-7, with D perhaps matching TRBD1 (6 bases). Trimming took 2 bases from V and 2 from J, leaving 10 bases between them. This CDR3 has 14 amino acids. Germline assignment: CDR1 MDHEN and CDR2 SYDVKM.

The V call is TRBV30, the J call TRBJ1-2; 7 nucleotides align to TRBD1. V gave up 1 base and J gave up 4 bases; unmatched junction bases: 9. The CDR3 length is 15 residues. CDR1 and CDR2 from the germline V gene are GTSNPN and SVGIG (reference sequence). The CDR3 protein is CAWSARLQGSYGYTF. The CDR3 DNA follows: TGTGCCTGGAGTGCCAGATTACAGGGGTCCTATGGCTACACCTTC.

Many counts were recorded for this clonotype. This CDR3 is CSARISTSGGANTGELFF. DNA for the CDR3: TGCAGTGCTAGGATTTCGACTAGCGGGGGGGCGAACACCGGGGAGCTGTTTTTT. J is TRBJ2-2 and V is TRBV20-1; TRBD2 agrees at 14 bases. The germline CDR1 and CDR2 sequences are DFQATT and SNEGSKA (reference sequence). This CDR3 has 18 amino acids. V was pared by 3 bases and J by 0 bases, with 6 bases of the junction left unmatched.

In this sample, this clonotype turned up many times. The genes are TRBV14 and TRBJ1-1; D gene unclear. The V and J ends lost 1 base and 6 bases respectively, with 9 bases between them. The CDR3 totals 13 residues. CDR1 and CDR2 from the germline V gene are SGHDN and FVKESK. Here the CDR3 DNA reads TGTGCCAGCAGCCAAGTAGAGGTAGCTGAAGCTTTCTTT. This translates into CASSQVEVAEAFF.

This clonotype occurred many times. The rearrangement links TRBV7-2 to TRBJ2-7, with TRBD2 as a possible D gene (5 bases). CDR1 SGHTA and CDR2 FQGNSA come from the germline V gene. The CDR3 is 14 residues long. The V and J ends lost 1 base and 0 bases respectively, with 7 bases between them. DNA of the CDR3: TGTGCCAGCAGCTTAGTTACTAGCTCCTACGAGCAGTACTTC. Amino acids: CASSLVTSSYEQYF.

A few counts support this clonotype. The chain carries TRBV20-1 and TRBJ2-1; D is possibly TRBD2 (5 bases). The germline V gene encodes CDR1 DFQATT and CDR2 SNEGSKA (reference sequence). This CDR3 contains 16 residues. The germline V and J ends were trimmed by 1 base and 1 base, with 14 bases remaining between them. DNA of the CDR3: TGCAGTGCTAGAGCCCTGATAGCGAAATCCTACAATGAGCAGTTCTTC. The encoded protein is CSARALIAKSYNEQFF.

The chain has TRBV5-5 and TRBJ1-1; the D is unclear. The V and J ends lost 3 bases and 5 bases respectively, with 11 bases between them. The germline gives CDR1 SGHKS, CDR2 YYEKEE (reference sequence). The CDR3 sequence is 13 residues long. The CDR3 spells CASSWGPGTEAFF. CDR3 DNA: TGTGCCAGCAGCTGGGGTCCGGGGACTGAAGCTTTCTTT. The variable domain in full, with the rest retrieved from reference TRBV5-5 and TRBJ1-1, is DAGVTQSPTHLIKTRGQQVTLRCSPISGHKSVSWYQQVLGQGPQFIFQYYEKEERGRGNFPDRFSARQFPNYSSELNVNALLLGDSALYLCASSWGPGTEAFFGQGTRLTVV.

The chain recombines TRBV25-1 with TRBJ2-7, with 9 bases identical to TRBD2. Losses at the gene ends were 7 bases for V and 2 bases for J; bases not matched to a gene: 9. The length of the CDR3 is 15 residues. Per germline, CDR1 MGHDK and CDR2 SYGVNS. The DNA of the CDR3 is TGTGCCAGCATGCCTCCGACTAGCGGAACCTACGAGCAGTACTTC. Its protein is CASMPPTSGTYEQYF.

This rearrangement joins TRBV5-6 to TRBJ2-7; 8 bases are a match to TRBD1. The CDR3 runs 14 residues. Per germline, CDR1 SGHDT and CDR2 YYEEEE. Trimming at V came to 2 bases and at J to 4 bases, leaving 5 bases not matched to a gene. The CDR3 bases are TGTGCCAGCAGCTTTGGACAGGGAGAATACGAGCAGTACTTC. This sequence encodes CASSFGQGEYEQYF.

This clonotype has ten or more counts. The chain recombines TRBV7-8 with TRBJ2-5, with TRBD2 identical over 14 bases. The trim removed 0 bases at V and 0 bases at J, leaving 6 bases unmatched. CDR3 size: 19 residues. Germline V gives CDR1 SGHVS, CDR2 FQNEAQ. Here the CDR3 DNA reads TGTGCCAGCAGCTTAGCCCACGGACTAGCGGGGGGCAACCAAGAGACCCAGTACTTC. Translation gives CASSLAHGLAGGNQETQYF.

This clonotype was seen ten or more times. V and J are TRBV20-1 and TRBJ1-3; 8 bases are a match to TRBD1. Germline-derived CDR1 and CDR2 are DFQATT and SNEGSKA (reference sequence). Trimming took 7 bases from V and 4 from J; bases not matched to a gene: 3. The length of the CDR3 is 12 residues. CDR3 amino acids: CSVRGPGNTIYF. The CDR3 DNA sequence: TGCAGTGTCAGGGGGCCGGGAAACACCATATATTTT.

In this sample, this clonotype turned up a few times. This chain links TRBV3-1 with TRBJ1-6; D is ambiguous. V lost 0 bases, J lost 5 bases, and 2 bases lay in between. The CDR3 consists of 13 residues. CDR1 is LGHDT, CDR2 YNNKEL, per germline (reference sequence). The CDR3 coding sequence is TGTGCCAGCAGCCAAGAAAATAATTCACCCCTCCACTTT. It translates to CASSQENNSPLHF. Supplemented by reference TRBV3-1 and TRBJ1-6, the full variable domain reads DTAVSQTPKYLVTQMGNDKSIKCEQNLGHDTMYWYKQDSKKFLKIMFSYNNKELIINETVPNRFSPKSPDKAHLNLHINSLELGDSAVYFCASSQENNSPLHFGNGTRLTVT.

The chain carries TRBV11-2 and TRBJ2-2; D call uncertain. From germline, CDR1 is SGHAT and CDR2 FQNNGV. The V end was cut by 8 bases, the J end by 5 bases, with 15 bases between. The CDR3 totals 14 residues. Here the CDR3 reads CASALVGGTGELFF. CDR3 DNA: TGTGCCAGCGCCCTAGTTGGTGGAACCGGGGAGCTGTTTTTT.

This clonotype was counted many times. The chain uses TRBV28 and TRBJ1-2; no definite D call. With 3 bases removed from V and 3 bases from J, the gap between germline ends came to 5 bases. This CDR3 comprises 12 residues. Germline V gene sequence: CDR1 MDHEN, CDR2 SYDVKM. The DNA for the CDR3 is TGTGCCAGCAGTTTCGCGGACTATGGCTACACCTTC. Protein product: CASSFADYGYTF.

This clonotype showed up just a few times. V is TRBV2 and J is TRBJ1-5; D not certain. The ends were cut back, 6 bases at V and 3 bases at J, with 6 bases in the middle. The germline CDR1 and CDR2 sequences are SNHLY and FYNNEI. The CDR3 loop spans 12 amino acids. CDR3 sequence reads: CASSRYNQPQHF. CDR3 nucleotides: TGTGCCAGCAGCCGGTACAATCAGCCCCAGCATTTT.

V and J are TRBV18 and TRBJ2-1; the D call may be TRBD1 or TRBD2 (5 bases each). Trimming pared 4 bases from V and 12 bases from J, leaving 16 bases between. Germline lookup yields CDR1 KGHSH and CDR2 LQKENI. This CDR3 has 13 residues. CDR3 nucleotide sequence: TGTGCCAGCTCACGCGGACGGTGGGACGGGCAGTTCTTC. Encoded protein: CASSRGRWDGQFF. The whole variable domain, remainder taken from reference TRBV18 and TRBJ2-1, is NAGVMQNPRHLVRRRGQEARLRCSPMKGHSHVYWYRQLPEEGLKFMVYLQKENIIDESGMPKERFSAEFPKEGPSILRIQQVVRGDSAAYFCASSRGRWDGQFFGPGTRLTVL.

This clonotype appeared many times. V and J are TRBV7-9 and TRBJ1-5, with TRBD1 as a possible D gene (6 bases). Germline CDR1 and CDR2: SEHNR and FQNEAQ (reference sequence). There are 15 residues in the CDR3. V was trimmed by 4 bases and J by 0 bases, leaving 10 bases between them. CDR3 nucleotide sequence: TGTGCCAGCAGCTCTACAGGGAATAGCAATCAGCCCCAGCATTTT. Translation: CASSSTGNSNQPQHF.

The CDR3: CSAGRVNEKLFF. CDR3 nucleotide sequence: TGCAGCGCCGGGAGGGTCAATGAAAAACTGTTTTTT. The rearrangement joins TRBV29-1 to TRBJ1-4; no clear D gene. Germline values: CDR1 SQVTM, CDR2 ANQGSEA. The V and J ends lost 7 bases and 5 bases respectively, with 11 bases between them. There are 12 residues in the CDR3.

This clonotype was recorded many times. The chain employs TRBV6-6 and TRBJ1-2; 7 bases fit TRBD1. The CDR3 consists of 15 residues. CDR1 MNHNY and CDR2 SVGAGI come from the germline V gene (reference sequence). The junction had 13 bases not matched to a gene; V was cut back by 6 bases and J by 6 bases. The CDR3 region is CASSVTQRTGNGYTF. For the CDR3, the DNA is TGTGCCAGCAGCGTTACTCAGCGGACAGGAAATGGCTACACCTTC.